This T cell receptor (beta chain) is drawn from a study of T cells in Graves' hyperthyroidism and ophthalmopathy. General study points: Patients with ophthalmopathy were separated from those with stable hyperthyroidism by a 13 V-J model.

TCR beta CDR3 region amplification was performed from RNA transcripts. The study used the HTBI primer set for a first-round RT-PCR of the TCR CDR3. TCRdb re-called the multiplex PCR reads through MiXCR, storing one row per CDR3 protein. This table has more than 500,000 distinct CDR3 sequences, 15% to 20% appearing once. The V gene's germline CDR1 is MDHEN and CDR2 SYDVKM. This CDR3 has 15 amino acids. V was shortened by 5 bases and J by 6 bases, with 17 bases between the two germline ends. The table lists this clonotype with many counts. Its target is unknown. The genes are TRBV28 and TRBJ2-1, with D tentatively TRBD2 (5 bases). The sequenced material came from blood. This receptor was obtained from a young woman with Graves' hyperthyroidism. The CDR3 nucleotides are TGTGCCAGCAGTCCCGGGGAAGTAGAGCTCAATGAGCAGTTCTTC. Encoded protein: CASSPGEVELNEQFF.